The rows below give T cell receptor beta chains drawn from one sample of a study of cytomegalovirus exposure and HLA in healthy donors. Produced via immunoSEQ multiplex PCR; TCRdb's table is partial and in-frame only. Its table records some 76,000 clones. Material for sequencing was PBMCs. These receptors all come from a female donor in good health and CMV-seropositive. Both conserved end residues are part of each CDR3. The order of the fields is J gene, V gene, D gene, CDR3 DNA, CDR3 protein. A D gene is named only where the DNA matches it firmly.

J gene: TRBJ2-7
V gene: TRBV27
D gene: -
CDR3 DNA: TGTGCCAGCAGTTTATCTACCCAGGGTGACTACGAGCAGTACTTC
CDR3 protein: CASSLSTQGDYEQYF

J gene: TRBJ1-1
V gene: TRBV6-1
D gene: -
CDR3 DNA: TGTGCCAGCAGTCTCGAGGTGGGTGGCACTGAAGCTTTCTTT
CDR3 protein: CASSLEVGGTEAFF

J gene: TRBJ2-7
V gene: TRBV29-1
D gene: -
CDR3 DNA: TGCAGCGTTGGGGGCGGCTACGAGCAGTACTTC
CDR3 protein: CSVGGGYEQYF

J gene: TRBJ2-7
V gene: TRBV27
D gene: TRBD1
CDR3 DNA: TGTGCCAGCAGTTTAGGGACAGGCTCCTACGAGCAGTACTTC
CDR3 protein: CASSLGTGSYEQYF

J gene: TRBJ2-7
V gene: TRBV5-1
D gene: -
CDR3 DNA: TGCGCCAGCAGCTTGGCGCAGGGCGAGCAGTACTTC
CDR3 protein: CASSLAQGEQYF

J gene: TRBJ1-2
V gene: TRBV15
D gene: -
CDR3 DNA: TGTGCCACCAGCAGAGACAGGGCCCACTATGGCTACACCTTC
CDR3 protein: CATSRDRAHYGYTF

J gene: TRBJ2-7
V gene: TRBV11-3
D gene: TRBD2
CDR3 DNA: TGTGCCAGCAGCCCAGAGCGGGGGAGCTCCTACGAGCAGTACTTC
CDR3 protein: CASSPERGSSYEQYF

J gene: TRBJ2-7
V gene: TRBV27
D gene: TRBD1
CDR3 DNA: TGTGCCAGCGCCCGGGACAGCACCTACGAGCAGTACTTC
CDR3 protein: CASARDSTYEQYF

J gene: TRBJ1-4
V gene: TRBV19
D gene: -
CDR3 DNA: TGTGCCAGTATGACAGGAGCCCTCGGGAAACTGTTTTTT
CDR3 protein: CASMTGALGKLFF

J gene: TRBJ1-1
V gene: TRBV30
D gene: -
CDR3 DNA: TGTGCCTGGAATCCCGATAGTGGGGCGACTGAAGCTTTCTTT
CDR3 protein: CAWNPDSGATEAFF

J gene: TRBJ2-5
V gene: TRBV30
D gene: -
CDR3 DNA: TGTGCCGGGGGGACAGAGACGGAGACCCAGTACTTC
CDR3 protein: CAGGTETETQYF